This T cell receptor (beta chain) appears in the sequencing data of a study of blood T cell repertoires in COVID-19. In the study overall: Samples of COVID-19 (acute and convalescent) were obtained from the United States, Italy and Spain. PBMCs, B-cell-depleted T cells, or T cells provided the cDNA or gDNA that made up the material.

How the authors handled the data: Nucleated cell counts were estimated from reference gene primer amplification. Sequenced by immunoSEQ multiplex PCR; TCRdb stores in-frame clones only, minus some. Clone size and the V and J calls come from that table; the DNA yielded D and trimming. The sample shows around 140,000 clones, roughly 90% of them seen only once. Points on this clone: Other DNA sequences within the sample encode an identical CDR3.

J was trimmed by 4 bases and V by 3 bases; bases with no gene match: 4. Germline V lookup: CDR1 KGHSH, CDR2 LQKENI. The CDR3 is 15 residues long. The source of this sequence is a man between 70 and 80 years old with active COVID-19. This chain uses TRBV18 with TRBJ2-3; 10 bases are a match to TRBD2. Sequencing was carried out using peripheral blood. The CDR3 sequence is CASSPTSGRPDTQYF. The CDR3 DNA sequence: TGTGCCAGCTCACCGACTAGCGGGCGACCAGATACGCAGTATTTT.